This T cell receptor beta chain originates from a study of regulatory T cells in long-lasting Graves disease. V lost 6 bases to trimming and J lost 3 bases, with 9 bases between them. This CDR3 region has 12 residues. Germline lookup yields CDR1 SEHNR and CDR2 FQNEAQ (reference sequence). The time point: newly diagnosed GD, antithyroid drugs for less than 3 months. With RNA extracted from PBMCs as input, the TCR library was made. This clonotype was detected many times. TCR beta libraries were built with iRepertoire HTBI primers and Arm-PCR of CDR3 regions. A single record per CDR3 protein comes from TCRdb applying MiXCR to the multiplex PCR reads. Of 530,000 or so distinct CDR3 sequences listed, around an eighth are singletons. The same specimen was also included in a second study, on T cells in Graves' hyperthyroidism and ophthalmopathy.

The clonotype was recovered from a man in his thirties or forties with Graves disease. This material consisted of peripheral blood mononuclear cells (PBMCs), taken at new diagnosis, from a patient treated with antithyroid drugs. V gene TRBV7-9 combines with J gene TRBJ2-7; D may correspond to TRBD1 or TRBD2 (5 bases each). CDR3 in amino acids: CASRGPGYEQYF. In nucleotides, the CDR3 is TGTGCCAGCAGGGGACCGGGCTACGAGCAGTACTTC.